Shown below are 17 T cell receptor beta chains from a single sample sequenced in a study of T cells in Graves' hyperthyroidism and ophthalmopathy. Amplified TCR beta CDR3 regions came from RNA transcripts. The TCR CDR3 was amplified in a first-round RT-PCR using the HTBI primer set. TCRdb itself ran the multiplex PCR reads through MiXCR, one entry per CDR3 protein. The data contain 550,000 to 600,000 distinct CDR3 sequences, approximately 14% of them singletons. The sample consisted of blood. All receptors derive from a woman aged 18 to 35 with Graves' ophthalmopathy.

This clonotype turned up a few times. This chain connects TRBV27 to TRBJ2-1, with 13 bases matching TRBD2. Losses at the gene ends were 3 bases for V and 4 bases for J; bases not matched to a gene: 3. The CDR3 consists of 16 residues. CDR1 is MNHEY and CDR2 is SMNVEV in the germline V gene (reference sequence). The DNA for the CDR3 is TGTGCCAGCAGTTTGGGGACTAGCGGGAAATACAATGAGCAGTTCTTC. It codes for CASSLGTSGKYNEQFF.

This clonotype turned up a few times. The rearrangement joins TRBV6-1 to TRBJ2-1; 11 positions match TRBD1. CDR3 length: 18 residues. J lost 2 bases, V lost 6 bases, and 12 bases had no gene match. The germline gives CDR1 MNHNS, CDR2 SASEGT. In DNA form, the CDR3 reads TGTGCCAGCAGAACCGGGACAGGGGGTGCGTCCCCCTACAATGAGCAGTTCTTC. Its protein product is CASRTGTGGASPYNEQFF.

This clonotype was counted at least ten times. V usage is TRBV29-1 and J usage is TRBJ1-1, with 9 bases fitting TRBD1. From germline, CDR1 is SQVTM and CDR2 ANQGSEA. With 6 bases clipped from V and 10 bases from J, the junction kept 6 bases outside the gene matches. The length of the CDR3 is 11 residues. In DNA, the CDR3 is TGCAGCGTACCAAACAGGGGGCGAGCTTTCTTT. This translates into CSVPNRGRAFF.

This clonotype was observed at least ten times. The chain couples TRBV4-3 to TRBJ2-1, with a weak D call TRBD2 (5 bases). V shed 0 bases and J shed 4 bases, with 10 bases lying between them. This CDR3 region has 15 residues. Germline-derived CDR1 and CDR2 are LGHNA and YSLEER. The CDR3 reads CASSQDLRGYNEQFF. The CDR3 bases are TGCGCCAGCAGCCAAGATCTTCGGGGTTACAATGAGCAGTTCTTC.

Comments on this clonotype: This may stem from a read error, because a much larger clone lies one nucleotide away. The chain has TRBV24-1 and TRBJ2-7; a possible D gene is TRBD2 (6 bases). The CDR3 sequence is 17 residues long. Germline CDR1 is KGHDR and CDR2 is SFDVKD. V was cut by 5 bases and J by 2 bases, with 21 bases left in between. For the CDR3, the DNA is TGTGCCACCAGTGGTCCCAACGAAGGGCGGGGCCCCTACGAGCAGTACTTC. This encodes CATSGPNEGRGPYEQYF.

This clonotype showed up many times. The gene calls are TRBV28 and TRBJ2-7, with D perhaps TRBD1 or TRBD2 (7 bases each). CDR3 size: 15 residues. V was clipped by 5 bases and J by 3 bases, with 17 bases between them. Per germline, CDR1 MDHEN and CDR2 SYDVKM. The DNA for the CDR3 is TGTGCCAGCAGTCGGGGGGACAGAGATATCTACGAGCAGTACTTC. This sequence encodes CASSRGDRDIYEQYF.

As to this clonotype: At one boundary the junction diverges from the germline segment, which might be a read error. The V and J genes are TRBV7-6 and TRBJ2-3; the D gene could be TRBD1 or TRBD2 (6 bases each). This CDR3 spans 20 amino acids. Germline loops: CDR1 SGHVS, CDR2 FNYEAQ. The CDR3 loop reads CASNLGAGERVTEITDTQYF. The CDR3 DNA reads TGCGCCAGCAACTTAGGGGCAGGGGAGCGGGTTACCGAGATCACAGATACGCAGTATTTT.

The chain combines TRBV9 with TRBJ1-6; 8 bases are shared with TRBD1. The CDR3 loop spans 16 amino acids. Germline V gives CDR1 SGDLS, CDR2 YYNGEE. J gave up 7 bases and V 3 bases, and 9 bases lay outside the gene matches. The CDR3: CASSAEGQVRNSPLHF. In nucleotides, the CDR3 is TGTGCCAGCAGCGCAGAGGGACAGGTTAGGAATTCACCCCTCCACTTT.

This clonotype occurred a few times. This may stem from a read error, because a much larger clone lies one nucleotide away. The V call is TRBV2, the J call TRBJ2-3; a weak D match, TRBD2 (6 bases). Trimming pared 4 bases from V and 8 bases from J, leaving 16 bases between. The CDR3 loop spans 14 amino acids. Germline CDR1 is SNHLY and CDR2 is FYNNEI. CDR3 nucleotides: TGTGCCAGCAGTGGAGCGGAGGGTTTGCGTACGCAGTATTTT. It encodes CASSGAEGLRTQYF.

V is TRBV5-6 and J is TRBJ2-2; the D call may be TRBD1 or TRBD2 (6 bases each). The CDR3 spans 16 residues. Germline lookup yields CDR1 SGHDT and CDR2 YYEEEE. Trimming took 4 bases from V and 0 from J, leaving 13 bases between them. CDR3 in DNA: TGTGCCAGCAGCCCGCGGGACACGTCGAACACCGGGGAGCTGTTTTTT. Amino acid sequence: CASSPRDTSNTGELFF.

This clonotype occurred many times. The genes are TRBV20-1 and TRBJ2-5; 10 nucleotides line up with TRBD2. This CDR3 region has 17 residues. Trimming took 0 bases from V and 7 from J; bases not matched to a gene: 14. Germline assignment: CDR1 DFQATT and CDR2 SNEGSKA (reference sequence). CDR3 coding DNA: TGCAGTGCTAGAGATCGGGAGGCTAGCGGGAGTATGGCGACCCAGTACTTC. It codes for CSARDREASGSMATQYF.

This chain uses TRBV12-3 or TRBV12-4 with TRBJ2-7; D is undetermined. This CDR3 has 13 residues. Trimming left V 2 bases short and J 6 bases short, with 11 bases between. The CDR3 DNA sequence: TGTGCCAGCAGTTTATTATCGGACGGCGAGCAGTACTTC. Protein sequence: CASSLLSDGEQYF.

At least ten counts were recorded for this clonotype. The V and J genes are TRBV2 and TRBJ2-4, with 12 bases aligning to TRBD2. The CDR3 length is 17 residues. V shed 4 bases, J shed 2 bases, and the junction held 6 bases outside the gene matches. In germline, CDR1 is SNHLY, CDR2 FYNNEI. The DNA for the CDR3 is TGTGCCAGCAGTGGCTCCCTAGCGGGAGGGCCCAAAAACATTCAGTACTTC. This gives the protein CASSGSLAGGPKNIQYF.

The table lists this clonotype with many counts. J is TRBJ2-7 and V is TRBV18; D is undetermined. This CDR3 has 12 residues. V shed 5 bases and J shed 0 bases, with 5 bases lying between them. Looked up from germline, CDR1 is KGHSH and CDR2 is LQKENI. The CDR3 bases are TGTGCCAGCTCAACCAACTCCTACGAGCAGTACTTC. The encoded protein is CASSTNSYEQYF.

This sequence joins TRBV12-3 or TRBV12-4 and TRBJ2-5; perhaps TRBD1 as D (6 bases). V was shortened by 1 base and J by 2 bases, with 11 bases between the two germline ends. The CDR3 consists of 15 residues. The CDR3 protein is CASSLERGTQETQYF. The CDR3 nucleotides are TGTGCCAGCAGTTTAGAGAGGGGGACACAAGAGACCCAGTACTTC.

This clonotype showed up many times. The rearrangement links TRBV3-1 to TRBJ2-3; unclear D gene. V was shortened by 0 bases and J by 2 bases, with 9 bases between the two germline ends. Germline V gives CDR1 LGHDT, CDR2 YNNKEL (reference sequence). The CDR3 consists of 15 residues. The DNA of the CDR3 is TGTGCCAGCAGCCAAGATCGGCGGTACACAGATACGCAGTATTTT. Protein: CASSQDRRYTDTQYF.

Written as DNA, the CDR3 is TGTGCCAGCAGGGACATGTATGGCTACACCTTC. Its translation is CASRDMYGYTF. V and J are TRBV6-1 and TRBJ1-2; the D gene is possibly TRBD1 (5 bases). The CDR3 has 11 residues. From germline, CDR1 is MNHNS and CDR2 SASEGT. V was trimmed by 6 bases and J by 5 bases, leaving 7 bases between them.